This T cell receptor beta chain was captured in a study of blood T cell repertoires in COVID-19. For the study at large: Specimens from acute and convalescent COVID-19 originated in the United States, Italy and Spain.

The V and J ends lost 4 bases and 4 bases, in that order; junction bases with no gene match: 4. Looked up from germline, CDR1 is SGHTS and CDR2 is YDEGEE. The CDR3 consists of 13 residues. Per the original data handling: Estimated nucleated cell counts came from reference gene primer amplification. Data came from immunoSEQ multiplex PCR; TCRdb stores just in-frame clones and leaves some out. D and trimming were read from the DNA, whereas the V and J calls and clone size are those reported in that table. The repertoire consists of under 110,000 clones, with over 80% occurring once and the leading ten covering around 15%.

The source is a man in his forties or fifties with acute or convalescent COVID-19. The sequenced sample was peripheral blood. The chain carries TRBV5-8 and TRBJ2-7; 8 bases align to TRBD1. CDR3 sequence reads: CASSMGQEYEQYF. The CDR3 DNA reads TGTGCCAGCAGCATGGGACAGGAGTACGAGCAGTACTTC.